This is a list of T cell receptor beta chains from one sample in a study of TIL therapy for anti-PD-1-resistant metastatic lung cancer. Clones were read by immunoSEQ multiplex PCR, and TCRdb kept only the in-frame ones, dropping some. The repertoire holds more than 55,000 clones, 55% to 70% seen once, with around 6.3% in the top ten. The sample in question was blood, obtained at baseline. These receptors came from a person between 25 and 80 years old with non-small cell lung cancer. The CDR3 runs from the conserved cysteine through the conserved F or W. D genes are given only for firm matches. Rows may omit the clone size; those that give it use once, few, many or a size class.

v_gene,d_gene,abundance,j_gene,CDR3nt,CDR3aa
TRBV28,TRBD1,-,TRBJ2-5,TGTGCCAGCGTCGACAGGGTGACCCAAGAGACCCAGTACTTC,CASVDRVTQETQYF
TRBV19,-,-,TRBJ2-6,TGTGCCAGTAGCCGAGGGCCCTCTGGGGCCAACGTCCTGACTTTC,CASSRGPSGANVLTF
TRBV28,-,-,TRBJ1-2,TGTGCCAGCAGCCCGGACGTACTATATGGCTACACCTTC,CASSPDVLYGYTF
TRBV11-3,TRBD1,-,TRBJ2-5,TGTGCCAGCAGCTTAGGGACAGGAGAGACCCAGTACTTC,CASSLGTGETQYF
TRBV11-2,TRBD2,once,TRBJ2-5,TGTGCCAGCAGCTTAGGGGCTAGCGGGGCCCAAGAGACCCAGTACTTC,CASSLGASGAQETQYF
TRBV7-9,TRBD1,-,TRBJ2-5,TGTGCCAGCAGCTCAAACCGGGACAGCCTTGGGGAGACCCAGTACTTC,CASSSNRDSLGETQYF
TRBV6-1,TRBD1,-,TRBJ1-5,TGTGCCAGCAGACAGGGGGGGGATCAGCCCCAGCATTTT,CASRQGGDQPQHF
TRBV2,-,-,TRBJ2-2,TGTGCCAGCAGTCAGGCAGGGGTTCACACCGGGGAGCTGTTTTTT,CASSQAGVHTGELFF
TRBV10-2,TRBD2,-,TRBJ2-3,TGCGCCTGCCCTCCCAAGAGGCTAGCGGAATGCACAGATACGCAGTATTTT,CACPPKRLAECTDTQYF
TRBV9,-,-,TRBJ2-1,TGTGCCAGCACTAGACGAGGTGAGCTCGGTAATGAGCAGTTCTTC,CASTRRGELGNEQFF
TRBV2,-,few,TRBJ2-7,TGTGCCAGCAGTAATCTTTACGAGCAGTACTTC,CASSNLYEQYF
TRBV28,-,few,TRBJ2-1,TGTGCCAGCAGCCGATTAATTGGGGCCCGAGGGTCCAATGAGCAGTTCTTC,CASSRLIGARGSNEQFF
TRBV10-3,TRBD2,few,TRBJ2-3,TGTGCCATCAGTGAACGAGCGGGGGGTAGCACAGATACGCAGTATTTT,CAISERAGGSTDTQYF
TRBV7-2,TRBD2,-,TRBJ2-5,TGTGCCAGCAGCTTTAGCGGGGGGGCCGGGGAGACCCAGTACTTC,CASSFSGGAGETQYF
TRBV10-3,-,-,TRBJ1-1,TGTGCCACCTGGGGTGACAAGAACACTGAAGCTTTCTTT,CATWGDKNTEAFF
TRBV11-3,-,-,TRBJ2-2,TGTGCCAGCAGCTTATCCGGGGAGCTGTTTTTT,CASSLSGELFF
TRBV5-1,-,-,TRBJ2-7,TGCGCCAGCAGCATCCGGGACGGCTACGAGCAGTACTTC,CASSIRDGYEQYF
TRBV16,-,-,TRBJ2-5,TGTGCCAGCAGCCAATCGACTGTACAAGAGACCCAGTACTTC,CASSQSTVQETQYF